Presented here are 9 T cell receptor beta chains from one specimen sequenced in a study of CD4+ T cells in melanoma. Profiled with immunoSEQ multiplex PCR; TCRdb holds only in-frame clones, not every one. The sample holds about 10,000 clones, over 60% seen once. The sample comprised tumor tissue. The receptors were sampled from a human donor with melanoma.

This clone is categorized as hyperexpanded. As DNA, the CDR3 is TGTGCCAGCAGCCCGGTGGGACAGGGGTTCGGTGGCTACACCTTC. It specifies CASSPVGQGFGGYTF. The J gene is TRBJ1-2, the V gene TRBV5-6, with 10 nucleotides matching TRBD1. The CDR3 is 15 amino acids. J lost 7 bases, V lost 4 bases, and 10 bases had no gene match. Germline lookup yields CDR1 SGHDT and CDR2 YYEEEE.

The J gene is TRBJ2-2, the V gene TRBV6-6; D is ambiguous. Trimming took off 2 bases at V and 6 bases at J, with 10 bases between the two ends. There are 14 residues in the CDR3. CDR1 MNHNY and CDR2 SVGAGI come from the germline V gene (reference sequence). DNA of the CDR3: TGTGCCAGCAGTTACGCCTCACGGGCCGGGGAGCTGTTTTTT. Its translation is CASSYASRAGELFF.

This clone was seen just once. This chain links TRBV5-4 with TRBJ1-1; tentatively, D is TRBD1 (5 bases). CDR3 size: 14 residues. Trimming removed 1 base at V and 4 bases at J, with 11 bases between. CDR1 and CDR2 from the germline V gene are SGHNT and YYREEE (reference sequence). CDR3 loop: CASSLLPGTTEAFF. The DNA of the CDR3 is TGTGCCAGCAGCTTGTTACCTGGGACCACTGAAGCTTTCTTT.

This rearrangement joins TRBV27 to TRBJ2-3; TRBD2 matches 7 bases. Per the germline V gene, CDR1 is MNHEY and CDR2 is SMNVEV (reference sequence). V lost 4 bases to trimming and J lost 6 bases; unmatched junction nucleotides: 7. The CDR3 length is 14 residues. CDR3 nucleotides: TGTGCCAGCAGTTCGATAGCGACTAGCGATACGCAGTATTTT. The encoded protein is CASSSIATSDTQYF.

The V and J genes are TRBV11-1 and TRBJ1-1; 11 positions agree with TRBD1. The trim removed 1 base at V and 8 bases at J, leaving 3 bases unmatched. This CDR3 has 14 amino acids. The V gene's germline CDR1 is SGHAT and CDR2 FQDESV (reference sequence). Here the CDR3 reads CASSLDRDRGEAFF. As DNA, the CDR3 is TGTGCCAGCAGCTTAGACCGGGACAGGGGGGAAGCTTTCTTT. The entire variable domain, with the rest obtained from reference TRBV11-1 and TRBJ1-1, is as follows: EAEVAQSPRYKITEKSQAVAFWCDPISGHATLYWYRQILGQGPELLVQFQDESVVDDSQLPKDRFSAERLKGVDSTLKIQPAELGDSAMYLCASSLDRDRGEAFFGQGTRLTVV.

This rearrangement joins TRBV6-5 to TRBJ2-5; 7 positions agree with TRBD2. CDR3 size: 15 residues. CDR1 and CDR2 from the germline V gene are MNHEY and SVGAGI. V gave up 2 bases and J gave up 0 bases; unmatched junction bases: 3. The CDR3 reads CASSYAGTNQETQYF. For the CDR3, the DNA is TGTGCCAGCAGTTACGCGGGGACTAACCAAGAGACCCAGTACTTC.

The chain carries TRBV6-6 and TRBJ1-2; D is unresolved. Germline CDR1 is MNHNY and CDR2 is SVGAGI (reference sequence). Trimming stripped 2 bases from V and 8 bases from J, with 12 bases between. The CDR3 covers 13 residues. Written as DNA, the CDR3 is TGTGCCAGCAGTTACAGCCTACGGGAAGGCTACACCTTC. Its translation is CASSYSLREGYTF.

This rearrangement joins TRBV7-3 to TRBJ2-1; 13 nucleotides agree with TRBD2. The CDR3 length is 16 residues. The V gene end was trimmed by 0 bases and the J gene end by 9 bases; junction bases not matched to a gene: 5. Germline V gives CDR1 SGHTA, CDR2 FQGTGA. CDR3 sequence reads: CASSLTTSGGAGEQFF. The CDR3, as DNA: TGTGCCAGCAGCTTAACTACTAGCGGGGGGGCCGGTGAGCAGTTCTTC. The whole variable domain, remainder taken from reference TRBV7-3 and TRBJ2-1, is GAGVSQTPSNKVTEKGKYVELRCDPISGHTALYWYRQSLGQGPEFLIYFQGTGAADDSGLPNDRFFAVRPEGSVSTLKIQRTERGDSAVYLCASSLTTSGGAGEQFFGPGTRLTVL.

The chain has TRBV7-2 and TRBJ1-2; TRBD1 matches 7 bases. The CDR3 is made up of 15 amino acids. CDR1 SGHTA and CDR2 FQGNSA come from the germline V gene. V lost 5 bases and J lost 4; bases outside the gene matches: 10. CDR3 amino acids: CASSPEGQRLYGYTF. The CDR3, as DNA: TGTGCCAGCAGCCCCGAGGGACAGCGCCTCTATGGCTACACCTTC.